This TCR beta chain was found in a study of human T cells and chemical hapten exposure. The library gave individual cDNA molecules unique molecular identifiers. TCRdb re-analysed the RACE reads in MiXCR, keeping a single row per CDR3 protein. The sample shows approximately 38,000 distinct CDR3 sequences, approximately 10% of them seen only once. The time point is: pre-sensitization, week 0. Regarding treatment: therapeutic diphenylcyclopropenone sensitization with weekly scalp DPC. V lost 4 bases, J lost 1 base, and 12 bases stayed unmatched. CDR3 length: 17 residues. Germline V gene data show CDR1 as SGHRS and CDR2 as YFSETQ.

The chain employs TRBV5-1 and TRBJ2-5; 8 bases line up with TRBD2. The starting material was whole blood, obtained in connection with sensitization to the hapten diphenylcyclopropenone (DPC). This clonotype was obtained from a young man with alopecia areata. Some clones in this sample may be carry-over from other donors' samples. The CDR3 coding sequence is TGCGCCAGCAGCCCTGAGAGGACTAGCCGCATCCAAGAGACCCAGTACTTC. This codes for CASSPERTSRIQETQYF.